This T cell receptor beta chain was recorded in a study of CD8 T cells in ankylosing spondylitis. Only one count was recorded for this clonotype. For TCR beta, libraries came from quantitative 5'-RACE with molecular barcodes. TCRdb reprocessed the 5' RACE reads with MiXCR, giving one entry per CDR3 protein. The table lists some 140,000 distinct CDR3 sequences, about 6.7% of them singletons. The CDR3 extends over 15 amino acids. Germline CDR1 and CDR2: LGHDT and YNNKEL (reference sequence). V was clipped by 1 base and J by 2 bases; unmatched bases: 5. The clonotype comes from a female donor with ankylosing spondylitis or in good health (not recorded which). The chain carries TRBV3-1 and TRBJ2-7; 7 nucleotides match TRBD1. The specimen was blood, either unsorted or a sorted T cell fraction (not recorded which). CDR3: CASSQGYRGPYEQYF. CDR3 DNA sequence: TGTGCCAGCAGCCAAGGCTACAGGGGCCCCTACGAGCAGTACTTC.